This TCR beta chain was sequenced for a study of CD8 T cells in ankylosing spondylitis. This clonotype has a handful of counts. TCRdb fed the 5' RACE reads into MiXCR, producing one record per CDR3 protein. The table shows around 250,000 distinct CDR3 sequences, with around 10% occurring only once. The CDR3 is 14 amino acids. Between the trimmed V and J ends, which lost 4 bases and 3 bases, there was a span of 10 bases. The source is a male donor with ankylosing spondylitis or in good health (not recorded which). Sequencing input: blood, either unsorted or a sorted T cell fraction (not recorded which). The chain links TRBV12-3 or TRBV12-4 to TRBJ1-3; perhaps TRBD1 as D (5 bases). The chain's CDR3 is CASSSRGFGNTIYF. CDR3 coding DNA: TGTGCCAGCAGTTCTAGGGGCTTTGGAAACACCATATATTTT.